This note documents a single T cell receptor beta chain sequence. This entry is derived from a study of blood T cell repertoires in COVID-19. Looking at the study overall: In each case, the material was cDNA or gDNA derived from T cells, B-cell-depleted T cells, or PBMCs.

Participants were aged roughly 18 to 90 years, lived in about two dozen US areas, and enrolled virtually. Here immunoSEQ multiplex PCR was the method, and the copy in TCRdb shows in-frame clones only, minus some. Here the sample spans some 190,000 clones, roughly 86% being singletons. V dropped 1 base and J dropped 5; count of bases not matched to a gene: 0. Germline-derived CDR1 and CDR2 are MGHRA and YSYEKL. This CDR3 region has 13 residues. The genes are TRBV4-1 and TRBJ2-7; TRBD1 matches 9 bases. This receptor was obtained from a woman aged 40 to 50 in a cohort exposed to, infected with or recovered from COVID-19 (not recorded which). The material sequenced was PBMCs or T cells enriched from blood (not recorded which). The CDR3 spells CASSQGTGDEQYF. Here the CDR3 DNA reads TGCGCCAGCAGCCAAGGGACAGGGGACGAGCAGTACTTC.